The 20 T cell receptor beta chains presented below share a single source sample, sequenced in a study of CD8 T cells in Susac syndrome. Reverse transcription used roughly 0.45 to 1 ug RNA and random hexamers. Using its own MiXCR run on the immunoSEQ multiplex PCR reads, TCRdb lists one record per CDR3 protein. The table has 170,000 or so distinct CDR3 sequences, approximately 95% seen once. The sample was CD8+ T cells from PBMCs. These receptors originate from a human donor with multiple sclerosis.

V gene TRBV29-1 combines with J gene TRBJ2-1, with 8 bases lining up with TRBD2. Losses at the gene ends were 4 bases for V and 4 bases for J; bases not matched to a gene: 9. This CDR3 spans 15 amino acids. Germline CDR1 reads SQVTM; CDR2 reads ANQGSEA. CDR3 DNA: TGCAGCGTTGGAATAGCGGGGATGCTATACAATGAGCAGTTCTTC. Its translation: CSVGIAGMLYNEQFF.

CDR3: CASSPGLSGMGTDTQYF. CDR3 in DNA: TGCGCCAGCAGCCCAGGTTTAAGCGGGATGGGCACAGATACGCAGTATTTT. The chain links TRBV4-1 to TRBJ2-3; 7 bases are shared with TRBD2. Germline assignment: CDR1 MGHRA and CDR2 YSYEKL. This CDR3 spans 17 amino acids. With V trimmed by 4 bases and J by 1 base, 11 bases remained unmatched.

Turning to this clonotype: At one end, the junction sequence differs from germline, possibly due to a read error. The chain is built from TRBV2 and TRBJ2-7, with 8 bases fitting TRBD1. Germline loops: CDR1 SNHLY, CDR2 FYNNEI. This CDR3 contains 15 residues. CDR3 residues: CASSEGTGAFYEQYF. CDR3 DNA sequence: TGTGCCAGCAGCGAAGGGACAGGCGCCTTCTACGAGCAGTACTTC.

The chain combines TRBV15 with TRBJ1-6; TRBD1 might be the D (6 bases). The CDR3 runs to 14 residues. Per germline, CDR1 LNHNV and CDR2 YYDKDF (reference sequence). Deletions cut 0 bases from V and 11 bases from J, with 11 bases between. The CDR3: CATSREAGATPLHF. In DNA, the CDR3 is TGTGCCACCAGCAGAGAGGCAGGGGCGACACCCCTCCACTTT. Using reference TRBV15 and TRBJ1-6 for the parts outside the CDR3, the full variable domain is DAMVIQNPRYQVTQFGKPVTLSCSQTLNHNVMYWYQQKSSQAPKLLFHYYDKDFNNEADTPDNFQSRRPNTSFCFLDIRSPGLGDTAMYLCATSREAGATPLHFGNGTRLTVT.

This chain uses TRBV29-1 with TRBJ1-2; no firm D call. Trimming took 6 bases from V and 5 from J, leaving 7 bases between them. Germline-derived CDR1 and CDR2 are SQVTM and ANQGSEA. CDR3 length: 10 residues. CDR3 amino acids: CSVPLYGYTF. DNA for the CDR3: TGCAGCGTCCCCTTGTATGGCTACACCTTC.

This sequence joins TRBV7-9 and TRBJ2-1; D remains unclear. The germline V and J ends were trimmed by 2 bases and 8 bases, with 10 bases remaining between them. Germline V gene sequence: CDR1 SEHNR, CDR2 FQNEAQ (reference sequence). The CDR3 spans 13 residues. The CDR3 sequence is CASSLWSPDEQFF. CDR3 DNA: TGTGCCAGCAGCTTATGGTCCCCCGATGAGCAGTTCTTC.

The rearrangement uses TRBV24-1 and TRBJ2-1; D is ambiguous. This CDR3 is 11 amino acids long. Trimming cost V 10 bases and J 10 bases, with 13 bases left between them. The germline gives CDR1 KGHDR, CDR2 SFDVKD. In DNA form, the CDR3 reads TGTGCCACTTTCCATGGTGGGGAGCAGTTCTTC. Translated, it gives CATFHGGEQFF.

The CDR3 DNA reads as TGCAGTGCTAGAGTCGGACAGGGTGCGTACGAGCAGTACTTC. It yields the protein CSARVGQGAYEQYF. V usage is TRBV20-1 and J usage is TRBJ2-7, with TRBD1 matching over 8 bases. The CDR3 sequence is 14 residues long. V shed 1 base and J 4 bases; nucleotides not matched to a gene: 6. The germline V gene has CDR1 DFQATT and CDR2 SNEGSKA (reference sequence).

The chain joins TRBV7-3 to TRBJ1-1, with D perhaps matching TRBD1 (6 bases). Germline V CDR1 and CDR2: SGHTA, FQGTGA. The CDR3 has 17 amino acids. Trimming took 0 bases from V and 1 from J, leaving 15 bases between them. CDR3 loop: CASSLTSDRTENTEAFF. The CDR3 DNA follows: TGTGCCAGCAGCTTAACCTCAGACAGGACAGAGAACACTGAAGCTTTCTTT.

This sequence joins TRBV7-3 and TRBJ2-2; 9 bases line up with TRBD1. The germline V gene encodes CDR1 SGHTA and CDR2 FQGTGA. The CDR3 is 15 residues long. V shed 5 bases and J 3 bases; nucleotides not matched to a gene: 4. CDR3 amino acids: CASSQTGGDTGELFF. Here the CDR3 DNA reads TGTGCCAGCAGCCAAACAGGGGGCGACACCGGGGAGCTGTTTTTT. Using reference TRBV7-3 and TRBJ2-2 for the parts outside the CDR3, the full variable domain is GAGVSQTPSNKVTEKGKYVELRCDPISGHTALYWYRQSLGQGPEFLIYFQGTGAADDSGLPNDRFFAVRPEGSVSTLKIQRTERGDSAVYLCASSQTGGDTGELFFGEGSRLTVL.

The chain joins TRBV28 to TRBJ2-5; 7 positions match TRBD2. Germline assignment: CDR1 MDHEN and CDR2 SYDVKM. J was trimmed by 3 bases and V by 8 bases; bases with no gene match: 12. CDR3 size: 15 residues. This CDR3 is CASVPSSGIEETQYF. For the CDR3, the DNA is TGTGCCAGCGTACCGTCTAGCGGAATCGAAGAGACCCAGTACTTC.

The CDR3, as DNA: TGTGCCAGCAGCCAAACGACAGGGGATACTGAAGCTTTCTTT. Translation gives CASSQTTGDTEAFF. This chain joins TRBV12-3 or TRBV12-4 and TRBJ1-1; 8 bases are a match to TRBD1. The CDR3 is 14 residues long. V lost 6 bases to trimming and J lost 5 bases; unmatched junction nucleotides: 8.

V usage is TRBV6-5 and J usage is TRBJ2-1; 15 bases are a match to TRBD2. The CDR3 consists of 16 residues. The germline V gene has CDR1 MNHEY and CDR2 SVGAGI. Trimming at V came to 4 bases and at J to 7 bases, leaving 5 bases not matched to a gene. The chain's CDR3 is CASSWTSGRVLNEQFF. CDR3 coding DNA: TGTGCCAGCAGTTGGACTAGCGGGAGGGTACTGAATGAGCAGTTCTTC.

A word on this clonotype: Relative to the germline gene, one junction end is altered; a read error may explain this. CDR3 region: CASRYGDLLAF. CDR3 coding DNA: TGTGCCAGCAGATACGGGGACCTTCTAGCCTTC. V usage is TRBV7-9 and J usage is TRBJ2-7, with D perhaps TRBD1 or TRBD2 (5 bases each). The CDR3 spans 11 residues. The germline CDR1 and CDR2 sequences are SEHNR and FQNEAQ (reference sequence).

The chain combines TRBV5-1 with TRBJ2-2; no clear D gene. V gave up 8 bases and J gave up 1 base, with 9 bases separating them. Germline CDR1 reads SGHRS; CDR2 reads YFSETQ. There are 13 residues in the CDR3. CDR3 coding DNA: TGCGCCAGTTTCAGCTTGAACACCGGGGAGCTGTTTTTT. It codes for CASFSLNTGELFF.

The V call is TRBV7-9, the J call TRBJ2-1; D unclear. This CDR3 comprises 12 residues. The germline CDR1 and CDR2 sequences are SEHNR and FQNEAQ (reference sequence). With 8 bases removed from V and 4 bases from J, the gap between germline ends came to 9 bases. This CDR3 reads CASYKGYNEQFF. The CDR3 nucleotides read TGTGCCAGCTATAAGGGATACAATGAGCAGTTCTTC.

The J gene is TRBJ2-7, the V gene TRBV7-9; the match to TRBD2 covers 12 bases. Losses at the gene ends were 7 bases for V and 7 bases for J; bases not matched to a gene: 11. This CDR3 is 15 amino acids long. CDR1 is SEHNR and CDR2 is FQNEAQ in the germline V gene (reference sequence). As DNA, the CDR3 is TGTGCCAGCACCTTTACTAGCGGGAGGTGGGGGGAGCAGTACTTC. Translating it yields CASTFTSGRWGEQYF.

The rearrangement links TRBV5-4 to TRBJ2-5, with 8 bases lining up with TRBD2. Germline CDR1 is SGHNT and CDR2 is YYREEE (reference sequence). V lost 2 bases and J lost 2; bases outside the gene matches: 5. The CDR3 spans 15 residues. The CDR3: CASSFRAGAQETQYF. The CDR3, as DNA: TGTGCCAGCAGCTTTAGAGCGGGGGCTCAAGAGACCCAGTACTTC.

This chain connects TRBV29-1 to TRBJ1-1; no reliable D call. The CDR3 covers 13 residues. The germline gives CDR1 SQVTM, CDR2 ANQGSEA. The V end was cut by 0 bases, the J end by 2 bases, with 7 bases between. The CDR3 bases are TGCAGCGTTGAAGATCTTGACAACACTGAAGCTTTCTTT. Its protein is CSVEDLDNTEAFF.

The chain couples TRBV4-1 to TRBJ1-1, with D perhaps matching TRBD1 (5 bases). Germline CDR1 MGHRA, CDR2 YSYEKL. The V gene lost 4 bases and the J gene lost 0 bases, with 18 bases spanning the gap. The CDR3 extends over 17 amino acids. CDR3 DNA: TGCGCCAGCAGCCCTGCCGGGACCGAAACCATGAACACTGAAGCTTTCTTT. It translates to CASSPAGTETMNTEAFF.